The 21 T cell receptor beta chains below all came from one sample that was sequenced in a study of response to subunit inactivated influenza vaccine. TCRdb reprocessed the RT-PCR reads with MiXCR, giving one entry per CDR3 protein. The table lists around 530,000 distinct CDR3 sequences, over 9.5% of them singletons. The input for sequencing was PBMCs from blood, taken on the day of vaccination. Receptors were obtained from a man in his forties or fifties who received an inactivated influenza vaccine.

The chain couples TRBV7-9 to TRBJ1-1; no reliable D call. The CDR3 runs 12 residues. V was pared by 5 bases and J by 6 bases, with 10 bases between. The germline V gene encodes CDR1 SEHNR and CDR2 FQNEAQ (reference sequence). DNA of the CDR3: TGTGCCAGCAGCCCTCAAGGGTCTGAAGCTTTCTTT. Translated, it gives CASSPQGSEAFF.

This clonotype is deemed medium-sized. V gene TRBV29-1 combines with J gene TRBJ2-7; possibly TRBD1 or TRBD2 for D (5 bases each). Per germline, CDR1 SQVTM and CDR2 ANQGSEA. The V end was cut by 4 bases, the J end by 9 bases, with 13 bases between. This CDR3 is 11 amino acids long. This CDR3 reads CSVGSRETQYF. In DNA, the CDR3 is TGCAGCGTTGGATCCAGGGAGACGCAGTACTTC.

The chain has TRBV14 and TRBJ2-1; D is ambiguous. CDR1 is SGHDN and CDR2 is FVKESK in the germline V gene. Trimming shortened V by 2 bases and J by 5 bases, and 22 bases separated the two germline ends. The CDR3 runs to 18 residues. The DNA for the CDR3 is TGTGCCAGCAGCCAACATCTTACCTGGAAATCTGGGGACAATGAGCAGTTCTTC. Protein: CASSQHLTWKSGDNEQFF.

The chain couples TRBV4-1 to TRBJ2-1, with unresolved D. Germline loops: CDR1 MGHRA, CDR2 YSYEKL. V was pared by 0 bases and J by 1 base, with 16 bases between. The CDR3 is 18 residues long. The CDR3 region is CASSQDLPTVGSYNEQFF. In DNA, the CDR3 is TGCGCCAGCAGCCAAGATCTTCCCACCGTGGGGTCCTACAATGAGCAGTTCTTC.

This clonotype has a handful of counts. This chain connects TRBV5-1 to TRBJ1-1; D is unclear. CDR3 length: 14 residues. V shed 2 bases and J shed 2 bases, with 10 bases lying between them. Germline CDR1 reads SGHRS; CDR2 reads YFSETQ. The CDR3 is CASSFQDFNTEAFF. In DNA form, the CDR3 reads TGCGCCAGCAGCTTTCAGGATTTCAACACTGAAGCTTTCTTT.

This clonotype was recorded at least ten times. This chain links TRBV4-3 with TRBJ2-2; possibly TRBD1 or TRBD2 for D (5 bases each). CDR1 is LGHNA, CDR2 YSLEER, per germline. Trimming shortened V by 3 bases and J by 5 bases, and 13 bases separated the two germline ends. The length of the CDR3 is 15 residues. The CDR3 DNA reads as TGCGCCAGCAGCCAGGGGGTTAGGACAACCGGGGAGCTGTTTTTT. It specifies CASSQGVRTTGELFF.

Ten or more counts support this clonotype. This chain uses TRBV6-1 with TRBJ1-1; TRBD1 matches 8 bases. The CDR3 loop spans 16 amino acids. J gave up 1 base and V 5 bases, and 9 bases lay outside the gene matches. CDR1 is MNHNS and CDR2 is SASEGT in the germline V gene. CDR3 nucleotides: TGTGCCAGCAGTCCTCATATCGGGACAGGGAACACTGAAGCTTTCTTT. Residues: CASSPHIGTGNTEAFF.

The CDR3 region is CASSFRPGGTGELFF. The CDR3 region has the DNA TGTGCCAGCAGTTTTCGTCCGGGTGGCACCGGGGAGCTGTTTTTT. The chain joins TRBV12-3 or TRBV12-4 to TRBJ2-2; no clear D gene. This CDR3 region has 15 residues. V lost 3 bases and J 4 bases, leaving 12 bases between the germline ends.

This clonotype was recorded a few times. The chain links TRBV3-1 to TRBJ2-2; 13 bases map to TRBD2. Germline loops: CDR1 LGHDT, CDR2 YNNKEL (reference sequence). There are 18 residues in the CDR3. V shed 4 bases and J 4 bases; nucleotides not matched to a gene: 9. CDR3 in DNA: TGTGCCAGCAGCCTCCAACTAGCGGGGGGGCCTCTCACCGGGGAGCTGTTTTTT. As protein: CASSLQLAGGPLTGELFF. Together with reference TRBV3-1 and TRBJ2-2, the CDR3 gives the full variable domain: DTAVSQTPKYLVTQMGNDKSIKCEQNLGHDTMYWYKQDSKKFLKIMFSYNNKELIINETVPNRFSPKSPDKAHLNLHINSLELGDSAVYFCASSLQLAGGPLTGELFFGEGSRLTVL.

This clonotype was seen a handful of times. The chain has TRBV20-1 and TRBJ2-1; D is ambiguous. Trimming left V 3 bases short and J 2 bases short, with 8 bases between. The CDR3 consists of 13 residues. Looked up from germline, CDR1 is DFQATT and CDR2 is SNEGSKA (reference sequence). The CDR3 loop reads CSASRKAYNEQFF. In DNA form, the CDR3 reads TGCAGTGCTAGTCGGAAAGCCTACAATGAGCAGTTCTTC.

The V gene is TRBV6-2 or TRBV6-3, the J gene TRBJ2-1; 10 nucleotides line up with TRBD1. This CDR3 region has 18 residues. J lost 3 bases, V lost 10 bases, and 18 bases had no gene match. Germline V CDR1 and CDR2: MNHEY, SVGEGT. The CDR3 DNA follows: TGTGCCACCTTCCCGGGACAGGGGATTGCACGGTTCTACAATGAGCAGTTCTTC. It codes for CATFPGQGIARFYNEQFF.

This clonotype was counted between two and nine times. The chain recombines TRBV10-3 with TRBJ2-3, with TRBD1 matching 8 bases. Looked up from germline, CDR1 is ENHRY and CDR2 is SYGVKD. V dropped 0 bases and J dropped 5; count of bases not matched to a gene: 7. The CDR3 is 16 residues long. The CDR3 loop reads CAISESDRDLQDTQYF. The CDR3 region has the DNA TGTGCCATCAGTGAGTCGGACAGGGATCTTCAAGATACGCAGTATTTT.

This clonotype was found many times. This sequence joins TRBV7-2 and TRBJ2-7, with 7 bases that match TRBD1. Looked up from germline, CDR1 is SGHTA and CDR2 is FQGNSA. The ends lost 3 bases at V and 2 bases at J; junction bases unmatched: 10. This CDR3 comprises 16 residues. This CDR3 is CASSFVRQGSTYEQYF. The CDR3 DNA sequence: TGTGCCAGCAGCTTCGTCAGACAGGGTTCCACCTACGAGCAGTACTTC.

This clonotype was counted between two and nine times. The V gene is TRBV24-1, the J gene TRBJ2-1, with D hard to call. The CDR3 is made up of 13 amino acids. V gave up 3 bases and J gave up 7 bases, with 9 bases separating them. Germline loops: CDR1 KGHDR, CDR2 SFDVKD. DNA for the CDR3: TGTGCCACCAGTGATCCAATTCTTAATGAGCAGTTCTTC. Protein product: CATSDPILNEQFF.

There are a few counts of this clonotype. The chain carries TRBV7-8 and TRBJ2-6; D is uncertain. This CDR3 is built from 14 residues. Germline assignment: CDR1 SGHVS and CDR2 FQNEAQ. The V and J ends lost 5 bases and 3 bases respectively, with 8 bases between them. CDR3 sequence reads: CASSPQFGANVLTF. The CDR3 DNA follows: TGTGCCAGCAGCCCGCAGTTTGGGGCCAACGTCCTGACTTTC.

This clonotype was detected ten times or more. The CDR3 DNA follows: TGTGCCAGCAGATCTGGGGGGGGGAATGAGCAGTTCTTC. Protein: CASRSGGGNEQFF. The chain recombines TRBV12-3 or TRBV12-4 with TRBJ2-1, with 7 bases that match TRBD2. The CDR3 totals 13 residues. The J segment lost 7 bases and the V segment lost 6 bases, leaving 6 bases of the junction unmatched.

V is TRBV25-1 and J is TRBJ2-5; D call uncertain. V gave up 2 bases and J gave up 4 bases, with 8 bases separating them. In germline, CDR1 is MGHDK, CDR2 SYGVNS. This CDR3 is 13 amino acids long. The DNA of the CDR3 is TGTGCCAGCAGTGAACACGGACGAGAGACCCAGTACTTC. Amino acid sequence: CASSEHGRETQYF.

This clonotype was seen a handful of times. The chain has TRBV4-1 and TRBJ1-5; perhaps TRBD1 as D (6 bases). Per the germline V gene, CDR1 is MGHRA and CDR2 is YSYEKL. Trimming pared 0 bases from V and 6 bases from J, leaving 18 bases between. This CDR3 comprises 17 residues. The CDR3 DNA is TGCGCCAGCAGCCAAGACCTACGGCAGGGGAGCCCTCAGCCCCAGCATTTT. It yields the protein CASSQDLRQGSPQPQHF.

DNA of the CDR3: TGTGCCAGCACCGTACAGGGGGCTAACACTGAAGCTTTCTTT. Translation: CASTVQGANTEAFF. The chain joins TRBV6-2 or TRBV6-3 to TRBJ1-1; 9 bases fit TRBD1. This CDR3 spans 14 amino acids. V lost 7 bases to trimming and J lost 2 bases; unmatched junction nucleotides: 5. The germline V gene encodes CDR1 MNHEY and CDR2 SVGEGT.

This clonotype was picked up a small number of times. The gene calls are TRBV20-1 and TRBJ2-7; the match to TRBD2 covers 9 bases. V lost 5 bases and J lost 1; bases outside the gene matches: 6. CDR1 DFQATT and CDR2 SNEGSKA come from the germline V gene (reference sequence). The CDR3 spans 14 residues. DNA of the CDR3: TGCAGTGCTGACTTCAGCGGGAGGTCCTACGAGCAGTACTTC. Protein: CSADFSGRSYEQYF.

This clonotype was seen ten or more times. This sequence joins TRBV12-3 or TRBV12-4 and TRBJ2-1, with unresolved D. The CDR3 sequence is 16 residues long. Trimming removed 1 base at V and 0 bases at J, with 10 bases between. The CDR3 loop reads CASSLGTQSSYNEQFF. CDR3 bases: TGTGCCAGCAGTTTAGGGACCCAAAGCTCCTACAATGAGCAGTTCTTC.